A single sample gave rise to the 6 T cell receptor beta chains below, sequenced in a study of T cells after yellow fever vaccination. TCRdb processed the 5' RACE reads anew with MiXCR; each CDR3 protein has one entry. This table holds 300,000 to 350,000 distinct CDR3 sequences, approximately 3.9% found once. This material consisted of PBMCs, taken 5 days after the yellow fever booster vaccination. The receptors were sampled from a man aged 18 to 30 who received the YFV17D yellow fever vaccine.

This clonotype was seen at least ten times. The chain couples TRBV20-1 to TRBJ2-7; 11 bases match TRBD2. Germline trimming cut 3 bases from V and 5 bases from J; bases unmatched to any gene: 6. This CDR3 has 14 residues. CDR1 and CDR2 from the germline V gene are DFQATT and SNEGSKA (reference sequence). DNA of the CDR3: TGCAGTGCTAGCCCGCCTAGCGGGGGGAACGAGCAGTACGTC. Its protein is CSASPPSGGNEQYV.

This clonotype was seen more than once but under ten times. The CDR3 reads CASSLELREGANTEAFF. CDR3 coding DNA: TGTGCCAGCAGCTTAGAGTTGAGAGAGGGGGCCAACACTGAAGCTTTCTTT. The chain combines TRBV7-6 with TRBJ1-1, with 7 bases identical to TRBD1. The length of the CDR3 is 17 residues. Trimming at V came to 1 base and at J to 2 bases, leaving 10 bases not matched to a gene. Germline V gives CDR1 SGHVS, CDR2 FNYEAQ.

This clonotype was picked up many times. The gene calls are TRBV3-1 and TRBJ2-3, with 7 bases fitting TRBD2. This CDR3 has 16 residues. Germline CDR1 and CDR2: LGHDT and YNNKEL (reference sequence). The ends lost 0 bases at V and 0 bases at J; junction bases unmatched: 3. DNA for the CDR3: TGTGCCAGCAGCCAAGAGGCTAGCGGAAGCACAGATACGCAGTATTTT. It specifies CASSQEASGSTDTQYF.

This clonotype was recorded many times. The V call is TRBV7-2, the J call TRBJ1-5; TRBD1 is a possible D gene (6 bases). CDR1 is SGHTA and CDR2 is FQGNSA in the germline V gene. The CDR3 runs to 17 residues. The V end was cut by 4 bases, the J end by 1 base, with 17 bases between. The CDR3 coding sequence is TGTGCCAGCAGCTCCCGGGTCGGAGGGGGAAGCAATCAGCCCCAGCATTTT. This sequence encodes CASSSRVGGGSNQPQHF.

This clonotype was observed a few times. This chain links TRBV20-1 with TRBJ2-3, with D perhaps TRBD1 (5 bases). V lost 3 bases to trimming and J lost 4 bases, with 14 bases between them. CDR3 length: 14 residues. Germline-derived CDR1 and CDR2 are DFQATT and SNEGSKA (reference sequence). CDR3 in amino acids: CSARSLGAADTQYF. The CDR3 DNA follows: TGCAGTGCTAGGTCTTTAGGGGCGGCAGATACGCAGTATTTT.

This sequence joins TRBV10-3 and TRBJ1-2; 8 bases match TRBD1. The CDR3 is 16 residues long. Germline V lookup: CDR1 ENHRY, CDR2 SYGVKD. The junction had 12 bases not matched to a gene; V was cut back by 9 bases and J by 0 bases. CDR3 region: CAIPRLGQAANYGYTF. CDR3 DNA sequence: TGTGCCATTCCCCGGTTGGGACAGGCAGCTAACTATGGCTACACCTTC.